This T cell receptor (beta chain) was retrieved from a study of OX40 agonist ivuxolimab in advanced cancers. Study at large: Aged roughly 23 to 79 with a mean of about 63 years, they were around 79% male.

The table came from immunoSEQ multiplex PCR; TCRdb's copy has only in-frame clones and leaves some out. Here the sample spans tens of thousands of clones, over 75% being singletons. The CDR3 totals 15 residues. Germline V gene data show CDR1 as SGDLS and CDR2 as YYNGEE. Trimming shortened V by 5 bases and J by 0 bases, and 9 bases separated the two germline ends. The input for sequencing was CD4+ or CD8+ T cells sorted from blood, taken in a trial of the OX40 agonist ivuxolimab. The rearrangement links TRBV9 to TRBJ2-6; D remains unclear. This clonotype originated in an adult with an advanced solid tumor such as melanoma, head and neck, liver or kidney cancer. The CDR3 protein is CASRAGHSGANVLTF. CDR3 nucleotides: TGTGCCAGCAGAGCAGGCCACTCTGGGGCCAACGTCCTGACTTTC.